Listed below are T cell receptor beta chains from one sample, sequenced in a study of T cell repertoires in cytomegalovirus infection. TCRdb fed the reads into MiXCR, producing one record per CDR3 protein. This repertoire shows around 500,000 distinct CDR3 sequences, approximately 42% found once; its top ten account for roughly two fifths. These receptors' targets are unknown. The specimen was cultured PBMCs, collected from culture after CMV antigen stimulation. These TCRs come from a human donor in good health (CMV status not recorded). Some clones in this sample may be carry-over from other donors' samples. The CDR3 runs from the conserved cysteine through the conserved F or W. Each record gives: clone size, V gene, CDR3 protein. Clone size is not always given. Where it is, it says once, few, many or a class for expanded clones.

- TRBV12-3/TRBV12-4 CASSFGPGTGTTNEKLFF
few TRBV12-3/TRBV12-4 CASSFGGNIQYF
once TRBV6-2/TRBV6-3 CASSYSLRNREGTQYF
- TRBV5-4 CASSSGTTGGETQYF
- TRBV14 CASSPLASEETQYF
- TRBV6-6 CASSRDGRISPQHF
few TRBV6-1 CASSEHAGQGEQYF
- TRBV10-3 CAISEPRVSTDTQYF
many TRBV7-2 CASSSWVHGNTIYF
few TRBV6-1 CASSTKTGEVGNTIYF
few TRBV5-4 CASSGGQNTDTQYF
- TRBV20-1 CSAHLHAGGTDTQYF
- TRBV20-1 CSAALLWGGGNEEQFF
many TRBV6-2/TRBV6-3 CASSLRTSSSTDTQYF
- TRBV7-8 CASTPRGGLAGRGEQYF
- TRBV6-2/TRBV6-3 CASESRLLGTQYF
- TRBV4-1 CASSQEQRGDNEQFF
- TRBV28 CASFSGQGASGYRYTF
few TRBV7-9 CASSWGDEQYF
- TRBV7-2 CASSSLWTSVSDTQYF
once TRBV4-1 CASSEMTSGYNEQFF
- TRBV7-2 CASSLVPGDTYEQYF
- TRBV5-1 CASSPRRENSYEQYF
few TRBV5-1 CASSVQVEAEAFF
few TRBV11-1 CASSLAQENTEAFF
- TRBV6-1 CASSPHTGTGGNEQFF
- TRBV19 CASSAFDRDNEQFF
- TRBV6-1 CASSEWGQYDQPQHF
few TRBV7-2 CASSQGLMNTGELFF
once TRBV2 CASRAPTASTDTQYF
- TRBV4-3 CASSQDHRLVRNIQYF
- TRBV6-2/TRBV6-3 CASTSRAGADTQYF
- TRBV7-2 CASSLRGPGVRETQYF
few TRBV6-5 CATNIASGTYTGELFF
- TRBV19 CASSIGFSNQPQHF